The rows below give T cell receptor beta chains drawn from one sample of a study of cytomegalovirus exposure and HLA in healthy donors. Measured with immunoSEQ multiplex PCR; TCRdb has only the in-frame clones, and not every one. The sample yields around 54,000 clones, more than 70% seen once. The source material was PBMCs. The source of these receptors is a woman aged 18-29 years in good health and CMV-seropositive. CDR3s include the opening cysteine and the closing phenylalanine or tryptophan. Each record gives: J gene, CDR3 length, V gene, CDR3 protein.

TRBJ1-4 13 TRBV6-6 CATSGATNEKLFF
TRBJ2-1 16 TRBV7-9 CASSLGLAGAGDEQFF
TRBJ1-4 17 TRBV4-3 CASSQVPSGTNAEKLFF
TRBJ1-2 15 TRBV6-1 CASSVSSGQAIGYTF
TRBJ2-1 14 TRBV7-9 CASSLIADHNEQFF
TRBJ2-1 14 TRBV28 CASSFDWVNNEQFF
TRBJ2-7 12 TRBV28 CASSFSGLEPYF
TRBJ2-3 16 TRBV14 CASSPSRGGVSDTQYF
TRBJ2-3 15 TRBV4-1 CASSQDMAVVDTQYF
TRBJ2-5 17 TRBV5-4 CASSLPPRGQGEETQYF
TRBJ2-1 12 TRBV19 CASSMSPGMPFF
TRBJ2-1 15 TRBV9 CASSVSSGLDGEQFF
TRBJ2-4 14 TRBV27 CASSWFGGSYIQYF
TRBJ2-5 14 TRBV7-9 CASTDIGGGETQYF
TRBJ1-4 20 TRBV7-8 CASSLSGPLVVGGTNEKLFF
TRBJ2-7 14 TRBV28 CASSLLAGDYEQYF
TRBJ1-1 14 TRBV6-5 CASHPLEVKMRAFF
TRBJ2-2 13 TRBV5-1 CASSSANTGELFF
TRBJ2-2 15 TRBV4-1 CASSQKTGNTGELFF
TRBJ1-5 15 TRBV7-9 CASSLEGSSNQPQHF
TRBJ2-2 13 TRBV28 CASSMTAWGELFF
TRBJ2-5 12 TRBV10-2 CASFGPGETQYF
TRBJ2-1 18 TRBV19 CASSIDHWTALSYNEQFF
TRBJ1-3 14 TRBV27 CASSTDRASRAIYF
TRBJ1-2 15 TRBV30 CAWRYTQGRVYGYTF